This T cell receptor beta chain appears in the sequencing data of a study of cytomegalovirus exposure and HLA in healthy donors. Study summary: The 500 to 750 first-cohort repertoires and the 120 or so validation repertoires shared the same platform, a later analysis reported.

Profiled with immunoSEQ multiplex PCR; TCRdb holds only in-frame clones, not every one. The data contain some 150,000 clones, approximately 86% of them seen just once; the ten biggest clones take up 20% to 25%. As regards this clone: The antigen is not known.

CDR1 and CDR2 (germline): SGHDN, FVKESK. The junction had 6 bases not matched to a gene; V was cut back by 1 base and J by 0 bases. The CDR3 is made up of 16 amino acids. The study, taken as a whole, reports: Three chains linked to CMV were shown in vitro to be specific for CMV antigens. It was reportedly the case that the classifier diagnosed cytomegalovirus status with high specificity and sensitivity.

This sequence joins TRBV14 and TRBJ2-7, with 7 bases lining up with TRBD1. Material for sequencing was PBMCs. This TCR came from a man between 18 and 35 years old in good health and CMV-seropositive. This CDR3 reads CASSQVPGQPSYEQYF. The CDR3 DNA reads TGTGCCAGCAGCCAAGTACCGGGACAGCCCTCCTACGAGCAGTACTTC.